This entry lists 16 T cell receptor beta chains sequenced from one sample in a study of regulatory T cells in long-lasting Graves disease. Building the TCR beta libraries relied on iRepertoire HTBI primers, and CDR3 regions underwent Arm-PCR. Via MiXCR, TCRdb re-called the multiplex PCR reads, giving one row per CDR3 protein. Of about 200,000 distinct CDR3 sequences listed, roughly a fifth are singletons. Sample time point: newly diagnosed GD, antithyroid drugs for less than 3 months. RNA extracted from PBMCs served as the sequencing template. This sample was also put to use in a study of T cells in Graves' hyperthyroidism and ophthalmopathy.

Sequencing used peripheral blood mononuclear cells (PBMCs), obtained at new diagnosis, from a patient treated with antithyroid drugs. These receptors originate from a woman aged 25 to 45 with Graves disease.

This clonotype was counted a single time. The V and J genes are TRBV27 and TRBJ1-4, with TRBD1 matching 7 bases. Looked up from germline, CDR1 is MNHEY and CDR2 is SMNVEV (reference sequence). J lost 1 base, V lost 2 bases, and 7 bases had no gene match. The CDR3 is 17 amino acids. The CDR3 DNA sequence: TGTGCCAGCAGTTTAGGAAGGGGGCAGGGAACTAATGAAAAACTGTTTTTT. This translates into CASSLGRGQGTNEKLFF.

In its sample, this clonotype was seen many times. The gene calls are TRBV4-1 and TRBJ1-1; D gene ambiguous. CDR1 is MGHRA, CDR2 YSYEKL, per germline. Trimming took 6 bases from V and 3 from J, leaving 14 bases between them. The CDR3 extends over 14 amino acids. CDR3: CASRVTLYHTEAFF. The CDR3 DNA reads TGCGCCAGCAGGGTTACCCTTTACCACACTGAAGCTTTCTTT.

For this clonotype: Because the CDR3 is missing its conserved closing phenylalanine or tryptophan, this is likely a read error. The chain links TRBV15 to TRBJ1-5, with TRBD1 as a possible D gene (5 bases). V was cut by 6 bases and J by 2 bases, with 20 bases left in between. The CDR3 sequence is 17 residues long. The germline CDR1 and CDR2 sequences are LNHNV and YYDKDF (reference sequence). In nucleotides, the CDR3 is TGTGCCACCAGTTATCTATCGGGGGGTGGAGGCAATCAGCCCCAGCATCTT. Protein product: CATSYLSGGGGNQPQHL.

V gene TRBV6-1 combines with J gene TRBJ2-7; D is undetermined. Germline lookup yields CDR1 MNHNS and CDR2 SASEGT. V was cut by 11 bases and J by 5 bases, with 25 bases left in between. There are 15 residues in the CDR3. The CDR3 loop is CARLTKTSPNDEQYF. CDR3 coding DNA: TGTGCCCGTCTTACCAAAACTTCGCCGAATGACGAGCAGTACTTC.

The chain couples TRBV30 to TRBJ2-5; a possible D gene is TRBD2 (7 bases). Germline V CDR1 and CDR2: GTSNPN, SVGIG (reference sequence). Between the trimmed V and J ends, which lost 3 bases and 2 bases, there was a span of 16 bases. The CDR3 spans 15 residues. The CDR3 DNA is TGTGCCTGGAGAGGGGGGGGAACACTTCAAGAGACCCAGTACTTC. Translating gives CAWRGGGTLQETQYF.

In regard to this clonotype: This sequence may be a read error, since a much larger clone differs from it by one base. The chain combines TRBV6-1 with TRBJ2-3, with 7 bases lining up with TRBD1. Germline CDR1 MNHNS, CDR2 SASEGT. The CDR3 contains 14 residues. J was trimmed by 4 bases and V by 5 bases; bases with no gene match: 6. The CDR3 DNA follows: TGTGCCAGCAGTCACAGGGGTGTCGCAGATACGCAGTATTTT. Protein: CASSHRGVADTQYF.

This clonotype was seen at least ten times. The chain employs TRBV3-1 and TRBJ2-7; weak D call: TRBD2 (6 bases). Germline V gives CDR1 LGHDT, CDR2 YNNKEL (reference sequence). V was pared by 4 bases and J by 2 bases, with 15 bases between. This CDR3 has 15 residues. CDR3 sequence reads: CASSLFGGRTYEQYF. In nucleotides, the CDR3 is TGTGCCAGCAGCCTCTTTGGAGGGAGAACCTACGAGCAGTACTTC.

Notes on this clonotype: A much larger clone differs from this one at a single base, so this may be a read error. The chain uses TRBV7-2 and TRBJ1-1; D is uncertain. From germline, CDR1 is SGHTA and CDR2 FQGNSA. CDR3 size: 13 residues. CDR3 protein: CASSLIPNTEVFF. CDR3 nucleotide sequence: TGTGCCAGCAGCTTAATCCCGAACACTGAAGTTTTCTTT.

The CDR3 protein is CASSPRGSGASTEAFF. Written as DNA, the CDR3 is TGTGCCAGCTCACCACGTGGGTCGGGGGCCTCTACTGAAGCTTTCTTT. The chain carries TRBV18 and TRBJ1-1, with D perhaps TRBD1 (6 bases). This CDR3 comprises 16 residues. Germline-derived CDR1 and CDR2 are KGHSH and LQKENI. V was cut by 1 base and J by 5 bases, with 17 bases left in between.

This clonotype was seen more than once but under ten times. The chain joins TRBV3-1 to TRBJ1-2; D remains ambiguous. Germline V gene lookup returns CDR1 LGHDT and CDR2 YNNKEL (reference sequence). This CDR3 is 14 amino acids long. The V and J ends lost 7 bases and 8 bases respectively, with 20 bases between them. CDR3 in amino acids: CASTDGHRMGGYTF. The CDR3 DNA follows: TGTGCCAGCACCGACGGGCACAGAATGGGGGGCTACACCTTC.

This clonotype has at least ten counts. The chain has TRBV3-1 and TRBJ2-7, with a possible D match to TRBD2 (6 bases). The germline V and J ends were trimmed by 8 bases and 2 bases, with 28 bases remaining between them. Germline V CDR1 and CDR2: LGHDT, YNNKEL (reference sequence). The CDR3 length is 18 residues. This chain's CDR3 is CASGGWDSDPTATYEQYF. The CDR3 coding sequence is TGTGCCAGCGGGGGGTGGGACTCGGACCCTACTGCAACCTACGAGCAGTACTTC.

Turning to this clonotype: A much larger clone is a single base away; this may be a read error. V gene TRBV4-1 combines with J gene TRBJ1-5, with a tentative D call TRBD1 (5 bases). CDR1 is MGHRA, CDR2 YSYEKL, per germline. V lost 7 bases and J 0 bases, leaving 13 bases between the germline ends. The CDR3 covers 15 residues. CDR3 DNA: TGCGCCAGCATCCCGGGACCGAATAGCAATCAGCCCCAGCATTTT. This gives the protein CASIPGPNSNQPQHF.

The sample holds many counts of this clonotype. V gene TRBV18 combines with J gene TRBJ2-3, with a weak D call TRBD2 (6 bases). CDR3 length: 18 residues. Germline values: CDR1 KGHSH, CDR2 LQKENI. Trimming took off 1 base at V and 4 bases at J, with 21 bases between the two ends. The CDR3 nucleotides read TGTGCCAGCTCACCACTAGGCCTAGCGTTAACAGCACCAGATACGCAGTATTTT. Translated, it gives CASSPLGLALTAPDTQYF.

This clonotype was counted ten times or more. This chain joins TRBV2 and TRBJ2-5, with D possibly TRBD2 on 6 matching bases. V lost 5 bases, J lost 2 bases, and 15 bases lay in between. This CDR3 is 15 amino acids long. Germline V gene sequence: CDR1 SNHLY, CDR2 FYNNEI. This chain's CDR3 is CASSRPAGTQETQYF. CDR3 DNA: TGTGCCAGCAGTAGACCTGCGGGGACTCAAGAGACCCAGTACTTC.

This clonotype was recorded at least ten times. The chain links TRBV20-1 to TRBJ2-3; 9 bases fit TRBD2. Germline loops: CDR1 DFQATT, CDR2 SNEGSKA (reference sequence). Unmatched junction bases numbered 11, after V lost 0 bases and J lost 7 bases. The CDR3 is made up of 16 amino acids. CDR3 sequence reads: CSARDPSGDLLNTQYF. DNA for the CDR3: TGCAGTGCTAGAGATCCTAGCGGGGACTTACTGAATACGCAGTATTTT.

At least ten counts were recorded for this clonotype. This chain joins TRBV20-1 and TRBJ2-2; 12 nucleotides align to TRBD2. The CDR3 has 14 amino acids. Germline values: CDR1 DFQATT, CDR2 SNEGSKA (reference sequence). The ends lost 6 bases at V and 4 bases at J; junction bases unmatched: 3. The CDR3 spells CSATSGRITGELFF. CDR3 bases: TGCAGTGCCACTAGCGGGAGGATCACCGGGGAGCTGTTTTTT.